This T cell receptor beta chain was recovered during a study of T-cell memory formation after mild COVID-19. The study's findings and limits: Some responding clones appeared in pre-infection memory, suggesting cross-reactive memory joined.

V lost 4 bases to trimming and J lost 3 bases, with 16 bases between them. Germline V gives CDR1 MNHEY, CDR2 SVGAGI. This CDR3 is built from 16 residues. From 5'RACE with constant-segment primers came TCR alpha and TCR beta cDNA libraries that carried sample barcodes and UMIs. TCRdb re-analysed the 5' RACE reads in MiXCR, keeping a single row per CDR3 protein. The sample lists approximately 290,000 distinct CDR3 sequences, roughly a fifth seen once, with approximately 21% in the top ten. This clonotype was seen repeatedly, ten times or more. Its antigen is unidentified. Sequences were obtained from PBMCs or a T cell subset sorted from them (not recorded which). This sequence was found in a man between 18 and 29 years old who had mild COVID-19 (a few samples of this study predate the infection). Cell type and time point are not known. The rearrangement joins TRBV6-5 to TRBJ1-5, with a weak D call TRBD1 (5 bases). The CDR3 loop reads CASSSYRAGSNQPQHF. DNA for the CDR3: TGTGCCAGCAGTTCCTATAGGGCAGGGTCCAATCAGCCCCAGCATTTT.